A selection of T cell receptor beta chains follows, all from one sample in a study of cytomegalovirus exposure and HLA in healthy donors. Assay used: immunoSEQ multiplex PCR; TCRdb lists only in-frame clones, some missing. The profile covers 100,000 to 150,000 clones, with approximately 72% appearing a single time and about 1.6% taken by the ten largest. The sequenced sample consisted of PBMCs. The source of these receptors is a man between 18 and 35 years old in good health and CMV-seronegative. CDR3s include the opening cysteine and the closing phenylalanine or tryptophan. A D gene is named only where the DNA matches it firmly. Only some rows state a clone size, as once, few, many or a class for expanded clones.

NA,NA,TRBJ1-2,TRBV9,CASGGANYGYPF
NA,NA,TRBJ1-1,TRBV27,CASSLTTGYGYITEAFF
TRBD2,NA,TRBJ2-7,TRBV5-6,CASSPLTSGGEGEQYF
NA,few,TRBJ2-7,TRBV2,CASVLTDSYEQYF
NA,few,TRBJ2-5,TRBV30,CAWSPGKETQYF
TRBD1,few,TRBJ2-2,TRBV10-3,CAISADRGLDTGELFF
NA,once,TRBJ1-2,TRBV15,CATSRDGQGVGYTF
NA,NA,TRBJ1-4,TRBV28,CASRQTGTTKKLFF
TRBD2,NA,TRBJ2-3,TRBV19,CASSTSLAGGIDTQYF
TRBD2,NA,TRBJ2-7,TRBV10-3,CAIRLAGPYEQYF
NA,NA,TRBJ2-1,TRBV7-9,CASSSPRRNEQFF